This TCR beta chain is drawn from a study of technical replicates of blood from several donors. The CDR3 runs to 16 residues. Germline loops: CDR1 SGHRS, CDR2 YFSETQ. The V gene lost 5 bases and the J gene lost 1 base, with 18 bases spanning the gap. Only one count was recorded for this clone. Generated by immunoSEQ multiplex PCR, the TCRdb table keeps only in-frame clones and is missing some. The sample holds about 61,000 clones, less than 98% seen once. This sequence was found in a human donor in good health. This sequence joins TRBV5-1 and TRBJ1-1; D ambiguous. The sample consisted of T cells isolated from PBMCs. This CDR3 reads CASRRSTSFANTEAFF. The DNA of the CDR3 is TGCGCCAGCAGACGTAGCACCAGCTTCGCGAACACTGAAGCTTTCTTT.